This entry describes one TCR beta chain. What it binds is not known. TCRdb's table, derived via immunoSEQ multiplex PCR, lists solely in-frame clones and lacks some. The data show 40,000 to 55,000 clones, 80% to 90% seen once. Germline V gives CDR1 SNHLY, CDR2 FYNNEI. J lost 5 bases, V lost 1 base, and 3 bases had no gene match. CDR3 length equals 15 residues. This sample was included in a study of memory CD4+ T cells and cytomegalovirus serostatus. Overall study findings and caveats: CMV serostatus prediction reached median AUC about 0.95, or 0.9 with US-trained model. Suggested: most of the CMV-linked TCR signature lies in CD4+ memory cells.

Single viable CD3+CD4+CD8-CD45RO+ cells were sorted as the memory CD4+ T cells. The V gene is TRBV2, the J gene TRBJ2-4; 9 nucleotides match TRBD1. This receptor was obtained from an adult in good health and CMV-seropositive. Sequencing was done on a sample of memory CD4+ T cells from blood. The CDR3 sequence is CASSEGRDRENIQYF. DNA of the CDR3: TGTGCCAGCAGTGAAGGACGGGACAGGGAAAACATTCAGTACTTC.